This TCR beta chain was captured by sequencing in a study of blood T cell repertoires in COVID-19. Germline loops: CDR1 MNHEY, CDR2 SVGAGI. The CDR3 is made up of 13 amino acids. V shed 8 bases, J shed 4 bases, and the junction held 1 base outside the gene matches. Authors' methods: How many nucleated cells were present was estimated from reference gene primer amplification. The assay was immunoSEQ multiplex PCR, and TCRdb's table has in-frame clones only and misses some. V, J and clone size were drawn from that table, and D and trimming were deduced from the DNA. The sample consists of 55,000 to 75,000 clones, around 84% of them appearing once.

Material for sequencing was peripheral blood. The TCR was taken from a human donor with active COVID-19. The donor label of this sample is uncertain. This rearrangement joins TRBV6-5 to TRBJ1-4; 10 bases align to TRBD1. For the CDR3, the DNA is TGTGCCAGCCGGGACAGGGGTAATGAAAAACTGTTTTTT. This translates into CASRDRGNEKLFF.